The 8 T cell receptor beta chains below all came from one sample that was sequenced in a study of lymphopenia after photon versus proton radiotherapy. Only in-frame clones appear in the TCRdb table, and some are missing; sequencing was by immunoSEQ multiplex PCR. Of around 20,000 clones listed, around 90% were seen once; the top ten hold around 6.1%. The material sequenced was peripheral blood, taken from a patient treated with photon-based radiotherapy. These receptors were obtained from a man aged 60-69 years with pancreatic cancer.

This clone has a handful of counts. The gene calls are TRBV5-4 and TRBJ2-1, with D unresolved. The CDR3 extends over 13 amino acids. The ends were cut back, 2 bases at V and 4 bases at J, with 7 bases in the middle. Germline CDR1 and CDR2: SGHNT and YYREEE (reference sequence). The CDR3: CASSLEEYNEQFF. The CDR3 bases are TGTGCCAGCAGCTTAGAGGAGTACAATGAGCAGTTCTTC. The whole variable domain, remainder taken from reference TRBV5-4 and TRBJ2-1, is ETGVTQSPTHLIKTRGQQVTLRCSSQSGHNTVSWYQQALGQGPQFIFQYYREEENGRGNFPPRFSGLQFPNYSSELNVNALELDDSALYLCASSLEEYNEQFFGPGTRLTVL.

The rearrangement joins TRBV18 to TRBJ2-3; D is perhaps TRBD1 (6 bases). Germline-derived CDR1 and CDR2 are KGHSH and LQKENI. This CDR3 has 13 residues. Deletions cut 3 bases from V and 3 bases from J, with 7 bases between. The CDR3 DNA sequence: TGTGCCAGCTCACCGGGGGCAACAGATACGCAGTATTTT. It yields the protein CASSPGATDTQYF.

The chain combines TRBV4-3 with TRBJ2-1; TRBD2 might be the D (5 bases). The CDR3 length is 16 residues. Germline-derived CDR1 and CDR2 are LGHNA and YSLEER. The V and J ends lost 0 bases and 6 bases respectively, with 15 bases between them. The CDR3 is CASSQDRFAEGNEQFF. CDR3 DNA sequence: TGCGCCAGCAGCCAAGATCGGTTCGCCGAGGGCAATGAGCAGTTCTTC.

This clone occurred once. Here the CDR3 DNA reads TGCGCCAGCAGCTTGCCGGGACAGGGGTCAGATACGCAGTATTTT. Its translation is CASSLPGQGSDTQYF. V gene TRBV5-1 combines with J gene TRBJ2-3; 10 bases line up with TRBD1. This CDR3 has 15 amino acids. Germline V CDR1 and CDR2: SGHRS, YFSETQ. Unmatched junction bases numbered 3, after V lost 1 base and J lost 4 bases.

The rearrangement uses TRBV6-1 and TRBJ2-2, with D unresolved. Germline CDR1 MNHNS, CDR2 SASEGT. The CDR3 runs to 16 residues. The V and J ends lost 2 bases and 2 bases respectively, with 12 bases between them. The CDR3, as DNA: TGTGCCAGCAGTGAAAGGCCGGGTTCCAACACCGGGGAGCTGTTTTTT. This gives the protein CASSERPGSNTGELFF.

The gene calls are TRBV29-1 and TRBJ1-2; no firm D call. The V and J ends lost 4 bases and 9 bases respectively, with 3 bases between them. Germline V lookup: CDR1 SQVTM, CDR2 ANQGSEA. This CDR3 contains 8 residues. The CDR3 is CSVGSYTF. The CDR3 nucleotides read TGCAGCGTTGGAAGCTACACCTTC.

J is TRBJ2-3 and V is TRBV11-2, with TRBD2 matching over 8 bases. The CDR3 has 15 residues. Germline loops: CDR1 SGHAT, CDR2 FQNNGV. V was clipped by 5 bases and J by 5 bases; unmatched bases: 9. The chain's CDR3 is CASSPPRGDVDTQYF. The CDR3 nucleotides read TGTGCCAGCAGCCCACCGCGGGGGGACGTAGATACGCAGTATTTT.

This rearrangement joins TRBV6-1 to TRBJ1-5; no clear D gene. Germline V gene sequence: CDR1 MNHNS, CDR2 SASEGT. Trimming took 4 bases from V and 0 from J, leaving 4 bases between them. The CDR3 has 13 residues. CDR3 DNA: TGTGCCAGCAGTGTGTATAGCAATCAGCCCCAGCATTTT. Protein sequence: CASSVYSNQPQHF.